One sample yielded the 14 T cell receptor beta chains listed below, sequenced in a study of blood T cells in healthy people across ages. Using a J-beta primer mix together with a sample-barcoded 5' primer, a second PCR was run for roughly 6 to 11 cycles. Via MiXCR, TCRdb re-called the 5' RACE reads, giving one row per CDR3 protein. This sample carries roughly 1.5 million distinct CDR3 sequences, approximately 43% of them seen once, and the ten largest clones take about 4.1%. Material: blood. The receptors here all came from a woman aged 18-29 years in good health.

This clonotype was picked up one time. The chain employs TRBV24-1 and TRBJ1-1; unclear D gene. The CDR3 runs to 15 residues. The V and J ends lost 5 bases and 0 bases respectively, with 12 bases between them. From germline, CDR1 is KGHDR and CDR2 SFDVKD. CDR3 in DNA: TGTGCCACCAGTGCAGGATGGGATATGAACACTGAAGCTTTCTTT. This sequence encodes CATSAGWDMNTEAFF.

The J gene is TRBJ2-3, the V gene TRBV28; D possibly uses TRBD1 or TRBD2 (7 bases each). Trimming left V 6 bases short and J 4 bases short, with 17 bases between. The germline gives CDR1 MDHEN, CDR2 SYDVKM. CDR3 length equals 15 residues. The CDR3 loop is CASSPYRGGPDTQYF. The CDR3 region has the DNA TGTGCCAGCAGCCCTTACAGGGGAGGGCCAGATACGCAGTATTTT.

This sequence joins TRBV5-1 and TRBJ2-1; TRBD2 aligns across 10 bases. This CDR3 spans 16 amino acids. Germline V gives CDR1 SGHRS, CDR2 YFSETQ. The V gene end was trimmed by 0 bases and the J gene end by 6 bases; junction bases not matched to a gene: 6. DNA of the CDR3: TGCGCCAGCAGCTTGGCGGCTAGCGGGGGCTCCAATGAGCAGTTCTTC. Translation: CASSLAASGGSNEQFF.

This chain joins TRBV7-2 and TRBJ1-2; D ambiguous. Germline CDR1 SGHTA, CDR2 FQGNSA. There are 15 residues in the CDR3. The ends were cut back, 0 bases at V and 2 bases at J, with 10 bases in the middle. The CDR3 DNA sequence: TGTGCCAGCAGCTTAGCCCCCGTGGGAAACTATGGCTACACCTTC. Protein product: CASSLAPVGNYGYTF.

V is TRBV10-3 and J is TRBJ2-5; tentative D call: TRBD2 (6 bases). The CDR3 is 14 amino acids. Trimming left V 10 bases short and J 11 bases short, with 26 bases between. Per the germline V gene, CDR1 is ENHRY and CDR2 is SYGVKD. The CDR3 reads CATYSGTGYNEQYF. In DNA, the CDR3 is TGTGCCACCTACTCCGGGACTGGGTACAATGAGCAGTACTTC.

About this clonotype: Since the CDR3 does not end with the conserved phenylalanine or tryptophan, this likely comes from a read error. The chain couples TRBV4-3 to TRBJ2-3, with 11 bases aligning to TRBD2. The J segment lost 1 base and the V segment lost 2 bases, leaving 8 bases of the junction unmatched. There are 18 residues in the CDR3. The germline gives CDR1 LGHNA, CDR2 YSLEER. CDR3 sequence: CASSQPPLAGGGTDTQYL. DNA for the CDR3: TGCGCCAGCAGCCAACCTCCCCTAGCGGGAGGAGGCACAGATACGCAGTATTTG.

On this clonotype itself: A far larger clone is just one base off, so this is likely a read error. As the CDR3 is not closed by the conserved phenylalanine or tryptophan, this likely results from a read error. The rearrangement uses TRBV4-1 and TRBJ2-7; D not resolved. Germline CDR1 is MGHRA and CDR2 is YSYEKL. V was trimmed by 1 base and J by 3 bases, leaving 4 bases between them. The length of the CDR3 is 12 residues. The CDR3 DNA is TGCGCCAGCAGCCAAGGGGGCTACGAGCAGTACTTA. This gives the protein CASSQGGYEQYL.

This clonotype was seen ten or more times. The J gene is TRBJ2-3, the V gene TRBV2; D unclear. Between the trimmed V and J ends, which lost 6 bases and 3 bases, there was a span of 7 bases. CDR3 length: 12 residues. Germline-derived CDR1 and CDR2 are SNHLY and FYNNEI. Written as DNA, the CDR3 is TGTGCCAGCAGCGTACAGACAGATACGCAGTATTTT. This translates into CASSVQTDTQYF. The full variable domain, its missing parts supplied by reference TRBV2 and TRBJ2-3, is EPEVTQTPSHQVTQMGQEVILRCVPISNHLYFYWYRQILGQKVEFLVSFYNNEISEKSEIFDDQFSVERPDGSNFTLKIRSTKLEDSAMYFCASSVQTDTQYFGPGTRLTVL.

This clonotype came up a few times. The chain links TRBV20-1 to TRBJ1-1; perhaps TRBD1 as D (5 bases). The CDR3 has 14 residues. The germline CDR1 and CDR2 sequences are DFQATT and SNEGSKA (reference sequence). The V gene lost 0 bases and the J gene lost 4 bases, with 12 bases spanning the gap. The CDR3 sequence: CSARETYQGTEAFF. CDR3 nucleotides: TGCAGTGCTAGAGAAACCTATCAGGGCACTGAAGCTTTCTTT.

This sequence joins TRBV9 and TRBJ2-1; D gene unclear. The DNA end is more similar to TRBJ2-7, so the J call may be wrong. The CDR3 sequence is 14 residues long. The germline gives CDR1 SGDLS, CDR2 YYNGEE. CDR3 nucleotides: TGTGCCAGCAGCGTAGGGCCATCCTACAATGGGCAGTACTTC. Translated: CASSVGPSYNGQYF.

The chain's CDR3 is CASSLNIYQPQHF. The CDR3 DNA is TGTGCCAGCAGTTTAAATATCTATCAGCCCCAGCATTTT. The rearrangement joins TRBV12-3 or TRBV12-4 to TRBJ1-5; no reliable D call. The germline V and J ends were trimmed by 2 bases and 5 bases, with 7 bases remaining between them. This CDR3 has 13 amino acids.

V gene TRBV30 combines with J gene TRBJ2-3, with TRBD1 matching 8 bases. Germline V CDR1 and CDR2: GTSNPN, SVGIG (reference sequence). With 7 bases clipped from V and 0 bases from J, the junction kept 6 bases outside the gene matches. CDR3 length equals 14 residues. The CDR3 region is CALNRGVSTDTQYF. The DNA of the CDR3 is TGTGCCTTAAACAGGGGGGTGAGCACAGATACGCAGTATTTT.

The J gene is TRBJ2-2, the V gene TRBV4-3; D is uncertain. The CDR3 sequence is 14 residues long. Trimming cost V 3 bases and J 3 bases, with 8 bases left between them. Germline V gene data show CDR1 as LGHNA and CDR2 as YSLEER. The CDR3 spells CASSQAYYTGELFF. Written as DNA, the CDR3 is TGCGCCAGCAGCCAGGCTTACTACACCGGGGAGCTGTTTTTT.

This clonotype was observed a few times. This chain links TRBV6-7 with TRBJ2-1; TRBD2 matches 10 bases. TRBV6-7 is classed as an ORF, of uncertain function. The CDR3 loop spans 16 amino acids. The ends lost 4 bases at V and 4 bases at J; junction bases unmatched: 7. CDR3 bases: TGTGCCAGCAGTTCCGGACTAGCGGAGTCTTACAATGAGCAGTTCTTC. Translated: CASSSGLAESYNEQFF.